Each of the 27 T cell receptor beta chains below was sequenced from the same sample in a study of beta chain features in type 1 diabetes. Sequenced material consisted of expressed TCRB transcripts (all of the isolated RNA was reverse transcribed). Clones were sequenced by immunoSEQ multiplex PCR, and TCRdb holds only the in-frame ones, with some missing. The data hold under 400,000 clones, with roughly 12% observed a single time. Sequences were obtained from naive CD4+ T cells from blood. These receptors all come from a man between 18 and 29 years old in good health.

This clone was counted between two and nine times. This chain links TRBV4-2 with TRBJ2-3; 10 nucleotides line up with TRBD1. Germline V gene sequence: CDR1 LGHNA, CDR2 YNFKEQ. The length of the CDR3 is 12 residues. V shed 4 bases, J shed 14 bases, and the junction held 6 bases outside the gene matches. The CDR3 DNA follows: TGTGCCAGCAGCCCCGGACAGGGGGTCGGGTATTTT. Translated: CASSPGQGVGYF.

This clone was seen a few times. V and J are TRBV2 and TRBJ2-1; D may be TRBD2 (7 bases). This CDR3 has 18 amino acids. The V and J ends lost 5 bases and 0 bases respectively, with 20 bases between them. Germline CDR1 SNHLY, CDR2 FYNNEI. CDR3: CASSPGGLAVSSYNEQFF. CDR3 coding DNA: TGTGCCAGCAGTCCCGGGGGGCTAGCGGTAAGCTCCTACAATGAGCAGTTCTTC.

V and J are TRBV4-1 and TRBJ1-1; the match to TRBD1 covers 7 bases. The junction had 5 bases not matched to a gene; V was cut back by 1 base and J by 3 bases. Germline loops: CDR1 MGHRA, CDR2 YSYEKL. The length of the CDR3 is 15 residues. In DNA, the CDR3 is TGCGCCAGCAGCCAAGCGGTAACAGGGGACACTGAAGCTTTCTTT. Its translation is CASSQAVTGDTEAFF.

V usage is TRBV28 and J usage is TRBJ1-2; D remains ambiguous. This CDR3 has 14 residues. Trimming left V 5 bases short and J 8 bases short, with 18 bases between. CDR1 and CDR2 (germline): MDHEN, SYDVKM. The CDR3 loop reads CASSPDLLRRGYTF. The CDR3 region has the DNA TGTGCCAGCAGTCCCGACCTACTAAGGCGGGGCTACACCTTC.

The gene calls are TRBV28 and TRBJ2-3; tentatively, D is TRBD1 (6 bases). Per the germline V gene, CDR1 is MDHEN and CDR2 is SYDVKM. This CDR3 is 12 amino acids long. Trimming removed 6 bases from V and 11 bases from J, with 15 bases in between. DNA of the CDR3: TGTGCCAGCAGCAGGGGATACCAGGTGCAGTATTTT. Protein: CASSRGYQVQYF. Full variable domain (outside the CDR3, taken from reference TRBV28 and TRBJ2-3): DVKVTQSSRYLVKRTGEKVFLECVQDMDHENMFWYRQDPGLGLRLIYFSYDVKMKEKGDIPEGYSVSREKKERFSLILESASTNQTSMYLCASSRGYQVQYFGPGTRLTVL.

This clone has more than one count but fewer than ten. The gene calls are TRBV7-3 and TRBJ2-2; 7 nucleotides line up with TRBD1. V was clipped by 5 bases and J by 8 bases; unmatched bases: 2. CDR1 is SGHTA and CDR2 is FQGTGA in the germline V gene. This CDR3 is built from 12 residues. The CDR3 sequence: CASSRDSGELFF. The CDR3 nucleotides are TGTGCCAGCAGCCGGGACAGTGGGGAGCTGTTTTTT.

V and J are TRBV4-3 and TRBJ2-1; D possibly corresponds to TRBD1 (5 bases). This CDR3 is 17 amino acids long. Between the trimmed V and J ends, which lost 3 bases and 0 bases, there was a span of 15 bases. Germline V gives CDR1 LGHNA, CDR2 YSLEER. The chain's CDR3 is CASSQTVGRSSYNEQFF. For the CDR3, the DNA is TGCGCCAGCAGCCAGACCGTGGGGCGAAGCTCCTACAATGAGCAGTTCTTC.

The V call is TRBV9, the J call TRBJ2-3; D is unclear. The germline gives CDR1 SGDLS, CDR2 YYNGEE. Trimming pared 7 bases from V and 4 bases from J, leaving 10 bases between. This CDR3 is built from 12 residues. The CDR3 loop reads CASAPRADTQYF. In DNA form, the CDR3 reads TGTGCCAGCGCTCCCCGGGCAGATACGCAGTATTTT. The whole variable domain, remainder taken from reference TRBV9 and TRBJ2-3, is DSGVTQTPKHLITATGQRVTLRCSPRSGDLSVYWYQQSLDQGLQFLIQYYNGEERAKGNILERFSAQQFPDLHSELNLSSLELGDSALYFCASAPRADTQYFGPGTRLTVL.

The rearrangement joins TRBV4-2 to TRBJ1-1; D gene uncertain. The length of the CDR3 is 14 residues. Germline V gene lookup returns CDR1 LGHNA and CDR2 YNFKEQ. Trimming removed 0 bases from V and 3 bases from J, with 8 bases in between. The CDR3 DNA is TGTGCCAGCAGCCAAGATGCAGGTTACACTGAAGCTTTCTTT. It specifies CASSQDAGYTEAFF.

This clone was detected ten times or more. The V call is TRBV29-1, the J call TRBJ2-2, with 9 bases matching TRBD1. Germline V gene lookup returns CDR1 SQVTM and CDR2 ANQGSEA. With 5 bases clipped from V and 4 bases from J, the junction kept 5 bases outside the gene matches. This CDR3 has 14 amino acids. CDR3 DNA: TGCAGCGTTACCCGGGACAGGGCCACCGGGGAGCTGTTTTTT. It specifies CSVTRDRATGELFF.

A few counts support this clone. The V call is TRBV7-6, the J call TRBJ2-7; 8 nucleotides align to TRBD2. Unmatched junction bases numbered 2, after V lost 1 base and J lost 0 bases. Looked up from germline, CDR1 is SGHVS and CDR2 is FNYEAQ. This CDR3 contains 15 residues. CDR3 in DNA: TGTGCCAGCAGCTTAGGGACTAGCAGCTCCTACGAGCAGTACTTC. Encoded protein: CASSLGTSSSYEQYF.

This clone was observed a handful of times. In DNA form, the CDR3 reads TGTGCCAGCAGTATAACAGGGGCCTACAATGAGCAGTTCTTC. Its protein product is CASSITGAYNEQFF. The chain has TRBV9 and TRBJ2-1, with 7 nucleotides matching TRBD1. The CDR3 sequence is 14 residues long. The germline gives CDR1 SGDLS, CDR2 YYNGEE. V was clipped by 5 bases and J by 2 bases; unmatched bases: 4.

The chain joins TRBV7-2 to TRBJ2-5; tentative D call: TRBD1 (6 bases). Germline V CDR1 and CDR2: SGHTA, FQGNSA. V lost 2 bases to trimming and J lost 7 bases, with 14 bases between them. This CDR3 region has 14 residues. CDR3 DNA: TGTGCCAGCAGCTTAAGAACAAGGGGGAGGACCCAGTACTTC. Translating gives CASSLRTRGRTQYF.

The V and J genes are TRBV14 and TRBJ2-7; TRBD2 agrees at 10 bases. Germline V lookup: CDR1 SGHDN, CDR2 FVKESK. With V trimmed by 4 bases and J by 3 bases, 3 bases remained unmatched. The CDR3 is made up of 14 amino acids. Here the CDR3 reads CASSRLAGVYEQYF. As DNA, the CDR3 is TGTGCCAGCAGCCGGCTAGCGGGAGTCTACGAGCAGTACTTC.

This clone was found a few times. The J gene is TRBJ2-5, the V gene TRBV30, with TRBD2 matching 8 bases. V dropped 1 base and J dropped 1; count of bases not matched to a gene: 5. Germline V gives CDR1 GTSNPN, CDR2 SVGIG (reference sequence). The CDR3 has 15 amino acids. The CDR3 here is CAWSESGGPQETQYF. CDR3 in DNA: TGTGCCTGGAGTGAAAGCGGGGGCCCCCAAGAGACCCAGTACTTC.

This clone was detected only a few times. V and J are TRBV30 and TRBJ2-5; tentative D call: TRBD1 (6 bases). V lost 3 bases, J lost 2 bases, and 13 bases lay in between. This CDR3 is built from 14 residues. Looked up from germline, CDR1 is GTSNPN and CDR2 is SVGIG (reference sequence). The CDR3, as DNA: TGTGCCTGGAGGGTACAGGGACGGCAAGAGACCCAGTACTTC. This codes for CAWRVQGRQETQYF.

The chain carries TRBV6-5 and TRBJ1-1; TRBD1 is a possible D gene (5 bases). V lost 0 bases, J lost 8 bases, and 13 bases lay in between. CDR3 size: 14 residues. Germline CDR1 reads MNHEY; CDR2 reads SVGAGI. The CDR3: CASSYSFRAREAFF. CDR3 sequence (DNA): TGTGCCAGCAGTTACTCTTTCAGGGCGAGAGAAGCTTTCTTT.

The J gene is TRBJ2-1, the V gene TRBV5-1; perhaps TRBD1 as D (6 bases). The CDR3 runs to 15 residues. Trimming took 2 bases from V and 7 from J, leaving 16 bases between them. Germline V CDR1 and CDR2: SGHRS, YFSETQ. CDR3 amino acids: CASSFSAGVMNEQFF. For the CDR3, the DNA is TGCGCCAGCAGCTTCTCAGCAGGGGTTATGAATGAGCAGTTCTTC. Based on the CDR3 plus reference TRBV5-1 and TRBJ2-1, the full variable domain is KAGVTQTPRYLIKTRGQQVTLSCSPISGHRSVSWYQQTPGQGLQFLFEYFSETQRNKGNFPGRFSGRQFSNSRSEMNVSTLELGDSALYLCASSFSAGVMNEQFFGPGTRLTVL.

The CDR3 reads CASSSRSGGIGTQYF. CDR3 nucleotide sequence: TGTGCCAGCAGCTCCCGGAGCGGGGGGATTGGGACCCAGTACTTC. J is TRBJ2-5 and V is TRBV7-2; TRBD2 matches 9 bases. The V segment lost 4 bases and the J segment 7 bases; nucleotides outside the gene matches: 10. Germline CDR1 and CDR2: SGHTA and FQGNSA. This CDR3 has 15 amino acids. Drawing the rest from reference TRBV7-2 and TRBJ2-5, the complete variable domain is GAGVSQSPSNKVTEKGKDVELRCDPISGHTALYWYRQSLGQGLEFLIYFQGNSAPDKSGLPSDRFSAERTGGSVSTLTIQRTQQEDSAVYLCASSSRSGGIGTQYFGPGTRLLVL.

There are a few counts of this clone. The chain employs TRBV2 and TRBJ1-2; D gene uncertain. This CDR3 spans 14 amino acids. Trimming took off 5 bases at V and 3 bases at J, with 13 bases between the two ends. Per germline, CDR1 SNHLY and CDR2 FYNNEI. For the CDR3, the DNA is TGTGCCAGCAGTCTGACCCTTAGCTACTATGGCTACACCTTC. Translation: CASSLTLSYYGYTF.

This chain connects TRBV6-6 to TRBJ2-7; D is perhaps TRBD2 (5 bases). The CDR3 covers 14 residues. Germline V CDR1 and CDR2: MNHNY, SVGAGI (reference sequence). Trimming stripped 2 bases from V and 6 bases from J, with 14 bases between. This CDR3 reads CASSYGGTLTEQYF. In DNA form, the CDR3 reads TGTGCCAGCAGTTACGGAGGAACCTTAACCGAGCAGTACTTC.

The genes are TRBV10-3 and TRBJ1-5; unclear D gene. The CDR3 length is 15 residues. The germline V gene encodes CDR1 ENHRY and CDR2 SYGVKD. V gave up 3 bases and J gave up 0 bases, with 9 bases separating them. DNA for the CDR3: TGTGCCATCAGTGACCGTCCCGGTAGCAATCAGCCCCAGCATTTT. Its protein is CAISDRPGSNQPQHF.

This clone was counted between two and nine times. The CDR3 bases are TGTGCCAGCAGGCGCGGGACTAGCGGGCAAGATACGCAGTATTTT. Its translation is CASRRGTSGQDTQYF. V usage is TRBV5-4 and J usage is TRBJ2-3; 12 bases agree with TRBD2. The trim removed 5 bases at V and 5 bases at J, leaving 6 bases unmatched. This CDR3 spans 15 amino acids. The germline CDR1 and CDR2 sequences are SGHNT and YYREEE (reference sequence).

V is TRBV7-2 and J is TRBJ2-5; TRBD2 is a possible D gene (6 bases). The CDR3 covers 15 residues. Trimming shortened V by 4 bases and J by 3 bases, and 15 bases separated the two germline ends. Germline V gene lookup returns CDR1 SGHTA and CDR2 FQGNSA. This CDR3 is CASSSIRGMEETQYF. The CDR3 DNA is TGTGCCAGCAGCTCTATACGGGGGATGGAAGAGACCCAGTACTTC.

This clone was detected only a few times. This sequence joins TRBV7-8 and TRBJ2-5, with D perhaps TRBD2 (5 bases). Germline loops: CDR1 SGHVS, CDR2 FQNEAQ. Trimming removed 5 bases from V and 5 bases from J, with 15 bases in between. CDR3 length: 14 amino acids. This CDR3 is CASSRGSIGETQYF. CDR3 DNA: TGTGCCAGCAGCCGTGGGAGCATCGGGGAGACCCAGTACTTC.

This clone came up a few times. The chain combines TRBV19 with TRBJ1-2; no firm D call. Trimming stripped 6 bases from V and 4 bases from J, with 9 bases between. Per the germline V gene, CDR1 is LNHDA and CDR2 is SQIVND (reference sequence). The CDR3 is 12 amino acids. DNA of the CDR3: TGTGCCAGTAGAGAACAGAGCTATGGCTACACCTTC. Amino acids: CASREQSYGYTF. Drawing the rest from reference TRBV19 and TRBJ1-2, the complete variable domain is DGGITQSPKYLFRKEGQNVTLSCEQNLNHDAMYWYRQDPGQGLRLIYYSQIVNDFQKGDIAEGYSVSREKKESFPLTVTSAQKNPTAFYLCASREQSYGYTFGSGTRLTVV.

J is TRBJ2-1 and V is TRBV29-1; D is perhaps TRBD1 (5 bases). This CDR3 contains 19 residues. Germline V CDR1 and CDR2: SQVTM, ANQGSEA. Deletions cut 5 bases from V and 0 bases from J, with 26 bases between. CDR3 in amino acids: CSVSVIFGKGLTSYNEQFF. CDR3 nucleotides: TGCAGCGTTTCTGTGATTTTCGGTAAGGGGTTGACCTCCTACAATGAGCAGTTCTTC.